The subject of this entry is one T cell receptor (beta chain). This sample is drawn from a study of blood T cells in healthy people across ages. The use of a sample-barcoded 5' primer and a J-beta primer mix characterized a second PCR of 7 to 11 cycles. MiXCR was run by TCRdb on the 5' RACE reads, yielding one entry per CDR3 protein. The sample includes around 820,000 distinct CDR3 sequences, around a quarter seen only once; the top ten take under 4.5%. PBMCs were isolated at a quantity of at least 6.5 million per sample. Germline V CDR1 and CDR2: MNHEY, SMNVEV (reference sequence). CDR3 length: 15 residues. Trimming stripped 6 bases from V and 10 bases from J, with 19 bases between. These data are also associated with another study on T cells of mothers and their children. Turning to that study: The donors comprised roughly 6 children and their three healthy Caucasian mothers.

Sequences were obtained from blood. The receptor's source is a boy younger than 18 in good health. The genes are TRBV27 and TRBJ1-6; tentative D call: TRBD1 (6 bases). CDR3 in amino acids: CASSPLTGLKSPLHF. CDR3 nucleotides: TGTGCCAGCAGCCCTCTGACAGGTTTGAAGTCACCCCTCCACTTT.